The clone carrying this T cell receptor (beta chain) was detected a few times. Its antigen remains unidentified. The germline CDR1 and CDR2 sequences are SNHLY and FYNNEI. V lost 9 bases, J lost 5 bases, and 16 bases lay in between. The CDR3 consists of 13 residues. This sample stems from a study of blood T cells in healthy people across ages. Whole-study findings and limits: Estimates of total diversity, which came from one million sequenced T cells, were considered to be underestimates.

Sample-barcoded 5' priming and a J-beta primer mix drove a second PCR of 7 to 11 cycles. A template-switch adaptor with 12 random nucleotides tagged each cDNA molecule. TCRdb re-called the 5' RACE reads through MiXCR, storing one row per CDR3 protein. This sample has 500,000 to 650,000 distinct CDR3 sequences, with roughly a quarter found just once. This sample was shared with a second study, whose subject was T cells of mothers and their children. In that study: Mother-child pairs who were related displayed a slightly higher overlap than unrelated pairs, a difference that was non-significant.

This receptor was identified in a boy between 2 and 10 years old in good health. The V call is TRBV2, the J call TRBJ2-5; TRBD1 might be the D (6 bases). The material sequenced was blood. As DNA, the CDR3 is TGTGCCAGTCACAGGGCTTTTAAGGAGACCCAGTACTTC. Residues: CASHRAFKETQYF.